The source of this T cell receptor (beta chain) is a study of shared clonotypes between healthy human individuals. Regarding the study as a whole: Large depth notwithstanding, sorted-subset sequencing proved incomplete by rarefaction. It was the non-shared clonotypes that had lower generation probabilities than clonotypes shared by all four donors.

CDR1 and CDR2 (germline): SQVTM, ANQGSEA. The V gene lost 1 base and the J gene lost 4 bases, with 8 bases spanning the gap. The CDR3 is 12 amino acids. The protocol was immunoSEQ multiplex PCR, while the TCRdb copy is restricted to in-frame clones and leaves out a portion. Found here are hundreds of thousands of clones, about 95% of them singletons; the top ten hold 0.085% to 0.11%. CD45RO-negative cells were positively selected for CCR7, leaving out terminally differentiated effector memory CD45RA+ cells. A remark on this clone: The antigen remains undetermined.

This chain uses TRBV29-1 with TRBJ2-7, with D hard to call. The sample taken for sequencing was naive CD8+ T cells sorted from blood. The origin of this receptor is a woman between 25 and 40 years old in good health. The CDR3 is CSVEGVRYEQYF. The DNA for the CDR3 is TGCAGCGTTGAAGGAGTAAGGTACGAGCAGTACTTC.